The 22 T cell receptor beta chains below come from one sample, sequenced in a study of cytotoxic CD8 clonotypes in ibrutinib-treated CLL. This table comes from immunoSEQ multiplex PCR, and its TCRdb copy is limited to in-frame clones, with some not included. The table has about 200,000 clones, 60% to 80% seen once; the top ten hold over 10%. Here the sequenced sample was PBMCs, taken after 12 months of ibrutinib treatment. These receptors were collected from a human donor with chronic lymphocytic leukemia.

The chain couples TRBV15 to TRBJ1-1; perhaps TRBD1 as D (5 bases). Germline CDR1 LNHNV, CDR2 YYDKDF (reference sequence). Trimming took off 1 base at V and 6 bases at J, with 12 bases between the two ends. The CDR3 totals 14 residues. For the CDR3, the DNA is TGTGCCACCAGCAGAGGCCGGGACGGACCTGAAGCTTTCTTT. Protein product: CATSRGRDGPEAFF.

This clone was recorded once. The CDR3 spells CASSEDVAGGNEQYF. In DNA form, the CDR3 reads TGCGCCAGCAGTGAGGATGTGGCAGGGGGCAACGAGCAGTACTTC. The V and J genes are TRBV10-1 and TRBJ2-7; 8 bases fit TRBD1. CDR3 size: 15 residues. Germline loops: CDR1 WNHNN, CDR2 SYGVQD (reference sequence). With V trimmed by 2 bases and J by 5 bases, 8 bases remained unmatched.

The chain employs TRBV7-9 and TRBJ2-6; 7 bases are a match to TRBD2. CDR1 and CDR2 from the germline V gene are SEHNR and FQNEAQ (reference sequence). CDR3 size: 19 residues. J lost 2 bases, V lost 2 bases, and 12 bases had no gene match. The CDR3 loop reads CASSLYTPTGGAGANVLTF. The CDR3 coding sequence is TGTGCCAGCAGCTTATATACACCAACGGGGGGTGCTGGGGCCAACGTCCTGACTTTC.

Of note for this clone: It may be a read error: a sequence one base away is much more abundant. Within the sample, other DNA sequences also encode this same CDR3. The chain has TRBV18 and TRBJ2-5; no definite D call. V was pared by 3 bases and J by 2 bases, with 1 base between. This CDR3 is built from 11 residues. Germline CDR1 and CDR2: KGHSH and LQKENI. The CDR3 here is CASSPQETQYF. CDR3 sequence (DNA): TGTGCCAGCTCACCTCAAGAGACCCAGTACTTC.

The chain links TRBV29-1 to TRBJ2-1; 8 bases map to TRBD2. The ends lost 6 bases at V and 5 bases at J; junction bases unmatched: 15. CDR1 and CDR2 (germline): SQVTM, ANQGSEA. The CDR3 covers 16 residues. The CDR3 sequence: CSVRADRNSGNNEQFF. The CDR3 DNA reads TGCAGCGTCCGGGCGGATCGGAATAGCGGGAACAATGAGCAGTTCTTC.

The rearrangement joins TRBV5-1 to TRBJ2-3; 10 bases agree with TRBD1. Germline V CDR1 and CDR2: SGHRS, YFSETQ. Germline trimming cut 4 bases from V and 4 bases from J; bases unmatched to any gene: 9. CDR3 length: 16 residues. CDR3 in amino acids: CASSILGTGAADTQYF. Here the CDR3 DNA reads TGCGCCAGCAGCATCCTCGGGACAGGGGCGGCAGATACGCAGTATTTT.

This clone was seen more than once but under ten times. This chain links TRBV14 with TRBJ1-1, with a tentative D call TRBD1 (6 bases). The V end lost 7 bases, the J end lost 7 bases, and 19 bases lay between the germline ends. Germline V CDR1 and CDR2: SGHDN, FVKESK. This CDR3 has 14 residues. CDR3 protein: CASTRQEGAGEAFF. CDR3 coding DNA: TGTGCCAGCACCCGACAGGAAGGGGCGGGTGAAGCTTTCTTT.

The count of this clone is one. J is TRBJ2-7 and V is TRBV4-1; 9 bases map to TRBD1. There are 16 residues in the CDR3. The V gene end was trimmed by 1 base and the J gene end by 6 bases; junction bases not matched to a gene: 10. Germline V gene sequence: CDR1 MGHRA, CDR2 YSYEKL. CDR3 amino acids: CASSQGAGGTGIEQYF. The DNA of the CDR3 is TGCGCCAGCAGCCAAGGAGCAGGCGGGACAGGGATCGAGCAGTACTTC.

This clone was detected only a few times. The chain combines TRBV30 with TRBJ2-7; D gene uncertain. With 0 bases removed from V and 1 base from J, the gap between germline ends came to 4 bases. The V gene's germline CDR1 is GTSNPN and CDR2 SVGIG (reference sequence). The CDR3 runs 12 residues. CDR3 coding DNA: TGTGCCTGGAGTGTACGTTCCTACGAGCAGTACTTC. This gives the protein CAWSVRSYEQYF. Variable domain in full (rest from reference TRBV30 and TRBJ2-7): SQTIHQWPATLVQPVGSPLSLECTVEGTSNPNLYWYRQAAGRGLQLLFYSVGIGQISSEVPQNLSASRPQDRQFILSSKKLLLSDSGFYLCAWSVRSYEQYFGPGTRLTVT.

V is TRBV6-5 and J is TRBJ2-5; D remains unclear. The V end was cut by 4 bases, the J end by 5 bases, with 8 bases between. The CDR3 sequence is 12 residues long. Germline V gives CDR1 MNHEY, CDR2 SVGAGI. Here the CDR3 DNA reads TGTGCCAGCAGTTCGCAGGCGGAGACCCAGTACTTC. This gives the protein CASSSQAETQYF.

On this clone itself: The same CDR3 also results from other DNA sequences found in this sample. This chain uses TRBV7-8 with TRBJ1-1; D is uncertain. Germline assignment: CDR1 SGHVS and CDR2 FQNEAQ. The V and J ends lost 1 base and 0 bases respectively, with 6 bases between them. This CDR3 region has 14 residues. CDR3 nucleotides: TGTGCCAGCAGCTTAGGCCGGCTGAACACTGAAGCTTTCTTT. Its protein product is CASSLGRLNTEAFF.

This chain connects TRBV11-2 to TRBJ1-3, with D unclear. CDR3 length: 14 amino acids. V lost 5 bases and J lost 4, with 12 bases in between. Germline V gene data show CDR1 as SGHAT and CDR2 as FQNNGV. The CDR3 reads CASSLRGYGNTIYF. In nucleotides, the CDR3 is TGTGCCAGCAGCCTCCGCGGATACGGAAACACCATATATTTT.

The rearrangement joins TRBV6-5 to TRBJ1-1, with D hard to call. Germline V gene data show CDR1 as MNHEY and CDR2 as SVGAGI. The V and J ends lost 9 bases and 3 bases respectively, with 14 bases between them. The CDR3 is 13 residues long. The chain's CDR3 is CASRTGRDTEAFF. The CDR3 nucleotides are TGTGCCAGTAGAACTGGACGGGACACTGAAGCTTTCTTT.

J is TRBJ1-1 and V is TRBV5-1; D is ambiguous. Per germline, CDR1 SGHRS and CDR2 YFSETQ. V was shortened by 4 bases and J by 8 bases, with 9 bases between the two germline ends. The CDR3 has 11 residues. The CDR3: CASSDFGEAFF. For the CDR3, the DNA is TGCGCCAGCAGCGATTTTGGGGAAGCTTTCTTT.

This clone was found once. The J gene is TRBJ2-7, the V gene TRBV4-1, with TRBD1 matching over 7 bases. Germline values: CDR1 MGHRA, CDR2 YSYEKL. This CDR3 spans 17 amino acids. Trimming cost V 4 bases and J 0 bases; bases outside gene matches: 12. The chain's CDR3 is CASSPLLGQAISYEQYF. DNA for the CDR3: TGCGCCAGCAGCCCACTCCTAGGACAGGCAATCTCCTACGAGCAGTACTTC.

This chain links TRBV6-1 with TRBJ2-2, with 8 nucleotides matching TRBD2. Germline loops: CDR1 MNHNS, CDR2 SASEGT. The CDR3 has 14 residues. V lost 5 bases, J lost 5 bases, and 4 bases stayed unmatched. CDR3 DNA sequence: TGTGCCAGCAGTCGGGGGGGACGGACCGGGGAGCTGTTTTTT. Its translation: CASSRGGRTGELFF.

CDR3 sequence reads: CASSQDLILAGGEQYF. CDR3 bases: TGTGCCAGCAGCCAAGATCTTATACTAGCGGGTGGCGAGCAGTACTTC. The rearrangement joins TRBV4-2 to TRBJ2-7, with TRBD2 identical over 9 bases. The CDR3 extends over 16 amino acids. J gave up 6 bases and V 0 bases, and 9 bases lay outside the gene matches. Germline CDR1 and CDR2: LGHNA and YNFKEQ.

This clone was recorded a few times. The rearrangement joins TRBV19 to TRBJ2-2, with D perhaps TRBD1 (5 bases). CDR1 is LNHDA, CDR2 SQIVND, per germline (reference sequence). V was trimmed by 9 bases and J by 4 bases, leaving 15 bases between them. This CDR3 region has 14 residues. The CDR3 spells CASAAGRFTGELFF. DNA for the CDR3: TGTGCCAGCGCGGCAGGGCGTTTCACCGGGGAGCTGTTTTTT. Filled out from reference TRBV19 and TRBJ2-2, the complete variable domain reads DGGITQSPKYLFRKEGQNVTLSCEQNLNHDAMYWYRQDPGQGLRLIYYSQIVNDFQKGDIAEGYSVSREKKESFPLTVTSAQKNPTAFYLCASAAGRFTGELFFGEGSRLTVL.

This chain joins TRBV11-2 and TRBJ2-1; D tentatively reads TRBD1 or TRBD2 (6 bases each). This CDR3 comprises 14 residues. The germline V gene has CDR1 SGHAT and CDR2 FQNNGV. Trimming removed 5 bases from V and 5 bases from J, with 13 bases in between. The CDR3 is CASSTQEGDNEQFF. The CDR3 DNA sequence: TGTGCCAGCAGCACTCAGGAGGGGGACAATGAGCAGTTCTTC.

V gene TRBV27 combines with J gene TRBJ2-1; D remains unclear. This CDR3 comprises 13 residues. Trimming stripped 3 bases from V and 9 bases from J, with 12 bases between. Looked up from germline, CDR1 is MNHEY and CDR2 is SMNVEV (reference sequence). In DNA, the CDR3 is TGTGCCAGCAGTTTTGTTCTAGGAAGTGAGCAGTTCTTC. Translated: CASSFVLGSEQFF.

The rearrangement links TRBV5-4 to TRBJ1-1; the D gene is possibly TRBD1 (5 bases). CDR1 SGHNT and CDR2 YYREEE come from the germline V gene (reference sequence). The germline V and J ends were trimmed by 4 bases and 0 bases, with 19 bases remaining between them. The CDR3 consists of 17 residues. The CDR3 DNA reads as TGTGCCAGCAGCCTTCCGGGACCGCAGAGATTGAACACTGAAGCTTTCTTT. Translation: CASSLPGPQRLNTEAFF.

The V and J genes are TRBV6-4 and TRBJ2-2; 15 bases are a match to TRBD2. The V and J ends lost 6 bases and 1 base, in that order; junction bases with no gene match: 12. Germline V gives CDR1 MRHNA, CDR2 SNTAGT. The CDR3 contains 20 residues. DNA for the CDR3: TGTGCCAGCAGCGGAATCGACCGGACTAGCGGGAGGGTGAACACCGGGGAGCTGTTTTTT. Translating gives CASSGIDRTSGRVNTGELFF.